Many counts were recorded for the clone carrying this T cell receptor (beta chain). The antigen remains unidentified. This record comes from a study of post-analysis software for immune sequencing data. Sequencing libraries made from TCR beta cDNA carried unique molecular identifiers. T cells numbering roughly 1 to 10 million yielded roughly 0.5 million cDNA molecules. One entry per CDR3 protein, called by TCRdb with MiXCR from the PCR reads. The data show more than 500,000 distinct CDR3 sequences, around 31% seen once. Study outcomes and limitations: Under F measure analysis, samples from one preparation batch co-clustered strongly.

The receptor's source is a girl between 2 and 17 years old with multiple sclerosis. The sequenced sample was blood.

The CDR3 DNA reads TGCAGCGTTGAGGCAGGGTTGAACACTGAAGCTTTCTTT. Encoded protein: CSVEAGLNTEAFF. The rearrangement links TRBV29-1 to TRBJ1-1, with D maybe TRBD1 (5 bases). Trimming left V 3 bases short and J 0 bases short, with 8 bases between. The CDR3 has 13 amino acids. CDR1 and CDR2 (germline): SQVTM, ANQGSEA.